What follows are 32 T cell receptor beta chains derived from one specimen sequenced in a study of early T cells in non-severe SARS-CoV-2 infection. TCRdb analysed the 5' RACE reads with MiXCR anew, one entry per CDR3 protein. Of around 56,000 distinct CDR3 sequences in the sample, less than 15% were seen once. The sequences come from whole blood, collected at baseline. The receptors here all came from an adult who was a healthcare worker with PCR-confirmed SARS-CoV-2 infection or an uninfected control (not recorded which).

This clonotype was counted between two and nine times. The chain links TRBV7-2 to TRBJ1-1; the match to TRBD1 covers 7 bases. The V gene end was trimmed by 6 bases and the J gene end by 7 bases; junction bases not matched to a gene: 17. CDR1 and CDR2 (germline): SGHTA, FQGNSA. The CDR3 sequence is 16 residues long. CDR3 coding DNA: TGTGCCAGCAGGGGACCTCTTCCAGGGGCAGGGGGTGAAGCTTTCTTT. Translating gives CASRGPLPGAGGEAFF. The full variable domain, rest sourced from reference TRBV7-2 and TRBJ1-1, is GAGVSQSPSNKVTEKGKDVELRCDPISGHTALYWYRQSLGQGLEFLIYFQGNSAPDKSGLPSDRFSAERTGGSVSTLTIQRTQQEDSAVYLCASRGPLPGAGGEAFFGQGTRLTVV.

This chain links TRBV9 with TRBJ2-7; D is possibly TRBD1 (6 bases). V was clipped by 4 bases and J by 4 bases, with 12 bases between them. Germline lookup yields CDR1 SGDLS and CDR2 YYNGEE. CDR3 length: 13 amino acids. Here the CDR3 reads CASSRDTFYEQYF. The CDR3 bases are TGTGCCAGCAGCAGGGACACCTTTTACGAGCAGTACTTC.

This clonotype was recorded a few times. The CDR3 reads CASRAGGSQPPLHF. In nucleotides, the CDR3 is TGTGCCAGCAGGGCCGGGGGGTCCCAACCACCCCTCCACTTT. The chain combines TRBV25-1 with TRBJ1-6; maybe TRBD1 (5 bases). CDR1 is MGHDK and CDR2 is SYGVNS in the germline V gene. This CDR3 region has 14 residues. V lost 6 bases to trimming and J lost 11 bases, with 17 bases between them.

The chain joins TRBV29-1 to TRBJ1-1; 7 positions agree with TRBD1. CDR3 size: 12 residues. V lost 5 bases, J lost 1 base, and 1 base stayed unmatched. CDR1 and CDR2 from the germline V gene are SQVTM and ANQGSEA. DNA for the CDR3: TGCAGCGTTAACAGGGGGAACACTGAAGCTTTCTTT. It encodes CSVNRGNTEAFF.

At least ten counts were recorded for this clonotype. This chain connects TRBV28 to TRBJ2-7, with TRBD2 as a possible D gene (5 bases). V lost 5 bases to trimming and J lost 3 bases, with 14 bases between them. The CDR3 is made up of 14 amino acids. The germline V gene has CDR1 MDHEN and CDR2 SYDVKM. Here the CDR3 DNA reads TGTGCCAGCAGTCTAGACACGGGGTACTACGAGCAGTACTTC. Translating gives CASSLDTGYYEQYF. The complete variable domain, with remaining parts taken from reference TRBV28 and TRBJ2-7, reads DVKVTQSSRYLVKRTGEKVFLECVQDMDHENMFWYRQDPGLGLRLIYFSYDVKMKEKGDIPEGYSVSREKKERFSLILESASTNQTSMYLCASSLDTGYYEQYFGPGTRLTVT.

V is TRBV10-3 and J is TRBJ2-3; 13 bases are a match to TRBD2. With V trimmed by 3 bases and J by 7 bases, 10 bases remained unmatched. The germline CDR1 and CDR2 sequences are ENHRY and SYGVKD. The CDR3 length is 17 residues. The CDR3 sequence: CAISEGTSGDRGNTQYF. As DNA, the CDR3 is TGTGCCATCAGTGAAGGGACTAGCGGGGATCGAGGAAATACGCAGTATTTT.

This clonotype was recorded at least ten times. The J gene is TRBJ2-2, the V gene TRBV6-6; the match to TRBD1 covers 7 bases. Germline V gene lookup returns CDR1 MNHNY and CDR2 SVGAGI (reference sequence). Unmatched junction bases numbered 20, after V lost 0 bases and J lost 10 bases. This CDR3 contains 19 residues. The CDR3 DNA reads TGTGCCAGCAGTTACTCGACTCACCCGGTCCGGGACAGAGCGACGGAGCTGTTTTTT. This translates into CASSYSTHPVRDRATELFF.

This clonotype was found a few times. This sequence joins TRBV1 and TRBJ2-3; the table calls TRBD2, which could not be checked here. TRBV1 is labeled a pseudogene. CDR3 length: 14 residues. The CDR3 sequence is CTSSHRDCWFTQYF. CDR3 DNA: TGCACCAGCAGCCATAGGGACTGCTGGTTTACGCAGTATTTT.

This clonotype has more than one count but fewer than ten. V and J are TRBV10-3 and TRBJ2-1, with D tentatively TRBD2 (6 bases). Trimming removed 4 bases at V and 9 bases at J, with 16 bases between. This CDR3 has 14 amino acids. Germline V gene lookup returns CDR1 ENHRY and CDR2 SYGVKD. The CDR3: CAISGREEVFEQFF. The CDR3 region has the DNA TGTGCCATCAGTGGGAGGGAGGAGGTGTTTGAGCAGTTCTTC.

This clonotype has a count of ten or more. This chain uses TRBV18 with TRBJ2-7; 7 nucleotides align to TRBD1. Germline V lookup: CDR1 KGHSH, CDR2 LQKENI. Trimming took 5 bases from V and 5 from J; bases not matched to a gene: 3. The CDR3 runs to 12 residues. CDR3 loop: CASSAQGNEQYF. The CDR3 coding sequence is TGTGCCAGCTCAGCACAGGGGAACGAGCAGTACTTC. Drawing the rest from reference TRBV18 and TRBJ2-7, the complete variable domain is NAGVMQNPRHLVRRRGQEARLRCSPMKGHSHVYWYRQLPEEGLKFMVYLQKENIIDESGMPKERFSAEFPKEGPSILRIQQVVRGDSAAYFCASSAQGNEQYFGPGTRLTVT.

This clonotype has more than one count but fewer than ten. The junction and the germline gene differ at one end; a read error may be behind it. The gene calls are TRBV20-1 and TRBJ1-5, with TRBD1 matching 7 bases. Per germline, CDR1 DFQATT and CDR2 SNEGSKA (reference sequence). CDR3 length equals 15 residues. The CDR3 DNA reads TGCAGTGTTAGAGTAAGAGACAGGGTCGATCAGCCCCAGCATTTT. Translation: CSVRVRDRVDQPQHF.

There are a few counts of this clonotype. The V call is TRBV19, the J call TRBJ2-7, with a tentative D call TRBD1 (5 bases). The CDR3 has 15 residues. Per the germline V gene, CDR1 is LNHDA and CDR2 is SQIVND (reference sequence). V lost 5 bases and J 0 bases, leaving 14 bases between the germline ends. The CDR3 DNA follows: TGTGCCAGTAGTCCAGACAGCTACAGCTCCTACGAGCAGTACTTC. Encoded protein: CASSPDSYSSYEQYF.

This clonotype was counted between two and nine times. The V gene is TRBV19, the J gene TRBJ1-5; D is perhaps TRBD1 (6 bases). The CDR3 totals 15 residues. V lost 3 bases and J 8 bases, leaving 17 bases between the germline ends. Germline CDR1 LNHDA, CDR2 SQIVND (reference sequence). CDR3: CASSISGGALEPQHF. The CDR3 DNA reads as TGTGCCAGTAGTATCTCCGGGGGGGCCTTGGAGCCCCAGCATTTT. Full variable domain (outside the CDR3, taken from reference TRBV19 and TRBJ1-5): DGGITQSPKYLFRKEGQNVTLSCEQNLNHDAMYWYRQDPGQGLRLIYYSQIVNDFQKGDIAEGYSVSREKKESFPLTVTSAQKNPTAFYLCASSISGGALEPQHFGDGTRLSIL.

The table lists this clonotype with a few counts. This chain connects TRBV27 to TRBJ1-5; 8 bases line up with TRBD1. Germline V gene data show CDR1 as MNHEY and CDR2 as SMNVEV (reference sequence). This CDR3 is built from 18 residues. V gave up 5 bases and J gave up 2 bases; unmatched junction bases: 14. CDR3 nucleotide sequence: TGTGCCAGCAGTACCACGGACAGGGCCCAGTTTGGCAATCAGCCCCAGCATTTT. Translated: CASSTTDRAQFGNQPQHF.

This chain links TRBV18 with TRBJ2-2, with TRBD1 matching 9 bases. Looked up from germline, CDR1 is KGHSH and CDR2 is LQKENI. After removal of 6 bases from V and 5 bases from J, the junction contained 10 bases not matched to a gene. This CDR3 comprises 16 residues. The CDR3 coding sequence is TGTGCCAGCTCGGAGTCACAGGGGGCGAGAACCGGGGAGCTGTTTTTT. Translating it yields CASSESQGARTGELFF.

V is TRBV19 and J is TRBJ1-2; D is perhaps TRBD1 (6 bases). The V end was cut by 9 bases, the J end by 7 bases, with 15 bases between. The CDR3 length is 12 residues. Germline CDR1 and CDR2: LNHDA and SQIVND (reference sequence). The CDR3: CASTQGQFGYTF. CDR3 DNA sequence: TGTGCCAGCACACAGGGTCAGTTTGGCTACACCTTC.

Ten or more counts support this clonotype. This chain connects TRBV5-6 to TRBJ2-1, with unresolved D. There are 12 residues in the CDR3. CDR1 and CDR2 from the germline V gene are SGHDT and YYEEEE. V was pared by 4 bases and J by 9 bases, with 11 bases between. The CDR3 DNA sequence: TGTGCCAGCAGCCGTAGGGCGCTTGAGCAGTTCTTC. It codes for CASSRRALEQFF.

The sample holds many counts of this clonotype. This rearrangement joins TRBV7-9 to TRBJ1-2; D uncertain. Trimming took off 7 bases at V and 4 bases at J, with 13 bases between the two ends. This CDR3 region has 13 residues. From germline, CDR1 is SEHNR and CDR2 FQNEAQ (reference sequence). CDR3 protein: CASTSTRGYGYTF. CDR3 DNA sequence: TGTGCCAGCACCTCAACACGGGGCTATGGCTACACCTTC.

This clonotype was observed a handful of times. The J gene is TRBJ1-3, the V gene TRBV12-3 or TRBV12-4; TRBD1 matches at 7 bases. Losses at the gene ends were 2 bases for V and 3 bases for J; bases not matched to a gene: 1. CDR3 length: 14 amino acids. CDR3 region: CASSLRDSGNTIYF. DNA of the CDR3: TGTGCCAGCAGTTTAAGGGACAGTGGAAACACCATATATTTT.

V and J are TRBV20-1 and TRBJ2-3, with 14 bases that match TRBD2. CDR3 length: 21 residues. With 1 base clipped from V and 6 bases from J, the junction kept 21 bases outside the gene matches. Germline lookup yields CDR1 DFQATT and CDR2 SNEGSKA (reference sequence). CDR3: CSARAVTSGRAEVRSSDTQYF. CDR3 coding DNA: TGCAGTGCTAGAGCCGTGACTAGCGGGAGGGCCGAGGTGAGAAGTAGCGATACGCAGTATTTT.

The chain employs TRBV7-9 and TRBJ2-5; 10 nucleotides line up with TRBD2. Losses at the gene ends were 1 base for V and 0 bases for J; bases not matched to a gene: 8. This CDR3 contains 18 residues. Germline-derived CDR1 and CDR2 are SEHNR and FQNEAQ (reference sequence). CDR3 amino acids: CASSLEELAGAYQETQYF. CDR3 DNA: TGTGCCAGCAGCTTAGAAGAGCTAGCGGGGGCGTACCAAGAGACCCAGTACTTC.

This clonotype was counted only a few times. In nucleotides, the CDR3 is TGTGCCAGCTCACCATTACCCGAGTCTGAAGCTTTCTTT. This codes for CASSPLPESEAFF. The chain combines TRBV18 with TRBJ1-1; no definite D call. Per the germline V gene, CDR1 is KGHSH and CDR2 is LQKENI. The CDR3 has 13 residues. Deletions cut 2 bases from V and 6 bases from J, with 10 bases between.

This clonotype occurred a few times. The chain is built from TRBV6-2 or TRBV6-3 and TRBJ2-7; D tentatively fits TRBD1 or TRBD2 (5 bases each). This CDR3 region has 15 residues. The germline CDR1 and CDR2 sequences are MNHEY and SVGEGT. V dropped 7 bases and J dropped 5 bases, with 21 bases sitting between them. CDR3 region: CASNQPGTRGHEQYF. Here the CDR3 DNA reads TGTGCCAGCAACCAGCCCGGGACCCGCGGTCACGAGCAGTACTTC.

A note on this clonotype: A much larger clone is a single base away; this may be a read error. The V call is TRBV20-1, the J call TRBJ2-7; tentatively, D is TRBD1 or TRBD2 (5 bases each). Trimming left V 4 bases short and J 0 bases short, with 16 bases between. There are 15 residues in the CDR3. Germline V lookup: CDR1 DFQATT, CDR2 SNEGSKA (reference sequence). In DNA form, the CDR3 reads TGCAGTGCTAAGAGGGGTGTAGGGATCTCCTACGAGCAGTACTTC. Its translation: CSAKRGVGISYEQYF.

This clonotype appeared a few times. The J gene is TRBJ1-2, the V gene TRBV5-4, with D possibly TRBD1 on 5 matching bases. V was trimmed by 3 bases and J by 4 bases, leaving 16 bases between them. Per germline, CDR1 SGHNT and CDR2 YYREEE (reference sequence). CDR3 size: 15 residues. The CDR3 sequence: CASSSSNDRAYGYTF. The CDR3 coding sequence is TGTGCCAGCAGCTCGAGTAACGACAGAGCCTATGGCTACACCTTC.

This chain uses TRBV18 with TRBJ2-5; D might be TRBD2 (5 bases). The CDR3 extends over 13 amino acids. Germline loops: CDR1 KGHSH, CDR2 LQKENI. Between the trimmed V and J ends, which lost 9 bases and 4 bases, there was a span of 15 bases. In DNA, the CDR3 is TGTGCCAGTACAGAGAGCGGCGGAGAGACCCAGTACTTC. Its protein product is CASTESGGETQYF.

This clonotype was seen repeatedly, ten times or more. The genes are TRBV3-1 and TRBJ2-7, with a weak D call TRBD1 (5 bases). Between the trimmed V and J ends, which lost 2 bases and 2 bases, there was a span of 7 bases. The CDR3 loop spans 13 amino acids. Germline CDR1 LGHDT, CDR2 YNNKEL (reference sequence). The CDR3 here is CASSQQGTYEQYF. The DNA of the CDR3 is TGTGCCAGCAGCCAACAGGGTACCTACGAGCAGTACTTC.

This clonotype has only a few counts. The rearrangement links TRBV27 to TRBJ2-7; 9 bases line up with TRBD1. The CDR3 is made up of 14 amino acids. Germline V CDR1 and CDR2: MNHEY, SMNVEV (reference sequence). Unmatched junction bases numbered 14, after V lost 5 bases and J lost 12 bases. The CDR3 coding sequence is TGTGCCAGCAGTCCCGGGACAGGGTCTGCGGCCCCGTACTTC. It codes for CASSPGTGSAAPYF.

This clonotype was detected ten times or more. This sequence joins TRBV28 and TRBJ2-7, with D possibly being TRBD1 (5 bases). This CDR3 comprises 14 residues. In germline, CDR1 is MDHEN, CDR2 SYDVKM. V lost 3 bases and J lost 4, with 13 bases in between. The CDR3 region is CASSFVSRVYEQYF. CDR3 DNA: TGTGCCAGCAGTTTTGTGAGCAGGGTGTACGAGCAGTACTTC.

Written as DNA, the CDR3 is TGTGCCAGCAGCTTGGACGGTTATAGCAATCAGCCCCAGCATTTT. Translating it yields CASSLDGYSNQPQHF. The genes are TRBV7-8 and TRBJ1-5; no reliable D call. The CDR3 has 15 residues. V lost 3 bases and J 0 bases, leaving 9 bases between the germline ends. CDR1 and CDR2 (germline): SGHVS, FQNEAQ.

This clonotype is termed medium-sized (0.01 to 0.1%). The chain links TRBV7-6 to TRBJ1-5; D is undetermined. V lost 1 base and J 0 bases, leaving 7 bases between the germline ends. Germline V gene data show CDR1 as SGHVS and CDR2 as FNYEAQ. The CDR3 is 15 amino acids. As DNA, the CDR3 is TGTGCCAGCAGCTTAGAAAGCGGTAGCAATCAGCCCCAGCATTTT. It is translated as CASSLESGSNQPQHF.

In its sample, this clonotype was seen many times. This chain links TRBV6-5 with TRBJ2-2; possibly TRBD2 for D (5 bases). With 2 bases removed from V and 1 base from J, the gap between germline ends came to 11 bases. CDR3 size: 16 residues. Germline lookup yields CDR1 MNHEY and CDR2 SVGAGI. Here the CDR3 reads CASSYKRNRNTGELFF. In DNA, the CDR3 is TGTGCCAGCAGTTACAAGCGGAACCGGAACACCGGGGAGCTGTTTTTT.